This T cell receptor beta chain was captured in a study of blood T cell repertoires in COVID-19. Study-level information: Some COVID-19 samples were acute and others convalescent; all came from the United States, Italy and Spain.

The CDR3 loop spans 14 amino acids. From germline, CDR1 is SGDLS and CDR2 YYNGEE. The J segment lost 5 bases and the V segment lost 0 bases, leaving 3 bases of the junction unmatched. Seattle participants joined during active infection and were tracked over time. Per the original data handling: Amplified reference gene primers provided the basis for estimating nucleated cell counts. The protocol was immunoSEQ multiplex PCR, while the TCRdb copy is restricted to in-frame clones and leaves out a portion. Clone size and the V and J calls come from that table; the DNA yielded D and trimming. The table records 250,000 to 300,000 clones, about 90% of them present only once.

Sequenced: peripheral blood. The chain has TRBV9 and TRBJ2-5, with 8 bases fitting TRBD2. The clonotype comes from a woman in her twenties or thirties with COVID-19, enrolled during active disease. CDR3: CASSVGGLVETQYF. CDR3 coding DNA: TGTGCCAGCAGCGTAGGGGGACTAGTCGAGACCCAGTACTTC. Looking up the rest from reference TRBV9 and TRBJ2-5 gives the full variable domain: DSGVTQTPKHLITATGQRVTLRCSPRSGDLSVYWYQQSLDQGLQFLIQYYNGEERAKGNILERFSAQQFPDLHSELNLSSLELGDSALYFCASSVGGLVETQYFGPGTRLLVL.